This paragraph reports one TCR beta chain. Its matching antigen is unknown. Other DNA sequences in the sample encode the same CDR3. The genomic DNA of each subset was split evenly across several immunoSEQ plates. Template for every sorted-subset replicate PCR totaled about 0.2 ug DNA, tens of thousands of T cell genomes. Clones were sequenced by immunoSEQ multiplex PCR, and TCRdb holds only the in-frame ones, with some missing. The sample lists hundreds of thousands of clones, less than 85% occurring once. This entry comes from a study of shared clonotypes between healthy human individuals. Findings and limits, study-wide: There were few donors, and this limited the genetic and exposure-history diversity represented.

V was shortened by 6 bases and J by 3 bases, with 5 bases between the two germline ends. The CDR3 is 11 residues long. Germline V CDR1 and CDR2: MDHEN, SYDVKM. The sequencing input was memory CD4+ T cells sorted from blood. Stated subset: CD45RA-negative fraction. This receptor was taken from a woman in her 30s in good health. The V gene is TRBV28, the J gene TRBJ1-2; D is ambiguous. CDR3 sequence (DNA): TGTGCCAGCAGCAACGACTATGGCTACACCTTC. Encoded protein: CASSNDYGYTF.